This T cell receptor beta chain was recovered during a study of tumor-infiltrating lymphocytes in localized non-small cell lung cancer. Study as a whole: Patients included smokers and never-smokers with various histologies, some sampled after neoadjuvant chemotherapy.

A remark on this clone: What it binds is not known.

The method was immunoSEQ multiplex PCR; TCRdb's version includes in-frame clones alone and lacks a portion of them. The profile shows some 22,000 clones, about two thirds of them singletons. Study-level results: Tumor T-cell fraction was not associated with recurrence-free survival. TCRbeta sequencing showed higher T cell infiltration in tumors than uninvolved lung.

The CDR3 sequence is 16 residues long. Germline trimming cut 1 base from V and 8 bases from J; bases unmatched to any gene: 9. Germline V CDR1 and CDR2: SGHTA, FQGNSA. The source material was lung tumor tissue. The source of this sequence is a human donor with non-small cell lung cancer. V is TRBV7-2 and J is TRBJ2-3; 10 bases agree with TRBD2. The CDR3 spells CASSLVAGGLTTTQYF. CDR3 DNA sequence: TGTGCCAGCAGCTTAGTAGCGGGAGGATTGACGACTACGCAGTATTTT.